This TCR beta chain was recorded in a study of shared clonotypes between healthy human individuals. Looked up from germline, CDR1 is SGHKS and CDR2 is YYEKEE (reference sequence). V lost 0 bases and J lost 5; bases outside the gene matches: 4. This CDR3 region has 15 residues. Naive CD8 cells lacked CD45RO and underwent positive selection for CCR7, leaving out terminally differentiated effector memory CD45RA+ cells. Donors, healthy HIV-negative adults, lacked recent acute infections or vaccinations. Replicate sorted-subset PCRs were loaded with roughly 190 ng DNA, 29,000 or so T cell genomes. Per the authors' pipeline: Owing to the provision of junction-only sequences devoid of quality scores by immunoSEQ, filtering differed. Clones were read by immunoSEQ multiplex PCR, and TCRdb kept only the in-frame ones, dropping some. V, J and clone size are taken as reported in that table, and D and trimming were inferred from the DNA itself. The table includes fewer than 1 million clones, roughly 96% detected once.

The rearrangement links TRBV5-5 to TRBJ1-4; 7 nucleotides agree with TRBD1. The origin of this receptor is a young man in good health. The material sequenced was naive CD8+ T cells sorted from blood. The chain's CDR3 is CASSLVRDRNEKLFF. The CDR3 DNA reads TGTGCCAGCAGCTTGGTCCGGGACAGAAATGAAAAACTGTTTTTT.